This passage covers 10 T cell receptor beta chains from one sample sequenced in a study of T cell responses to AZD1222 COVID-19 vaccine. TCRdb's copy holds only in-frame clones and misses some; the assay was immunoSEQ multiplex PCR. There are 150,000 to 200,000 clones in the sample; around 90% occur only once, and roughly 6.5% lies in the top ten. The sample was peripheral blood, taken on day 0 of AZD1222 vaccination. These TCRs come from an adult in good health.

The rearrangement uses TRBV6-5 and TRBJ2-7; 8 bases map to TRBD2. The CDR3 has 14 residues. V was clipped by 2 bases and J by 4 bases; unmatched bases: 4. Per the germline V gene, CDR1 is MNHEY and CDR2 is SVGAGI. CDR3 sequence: CASSYVAGSYEQYF. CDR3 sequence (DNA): TGTGCCAGCAGTTACGTAGCGGGGTCTTACGAGCAGTACTTC.

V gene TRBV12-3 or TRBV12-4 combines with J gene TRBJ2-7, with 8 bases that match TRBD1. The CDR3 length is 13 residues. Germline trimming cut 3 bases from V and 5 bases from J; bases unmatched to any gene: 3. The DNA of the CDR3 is TGTGCCAGCAGTTTGCAGGGGGCGAACGAGCAGTACTTC. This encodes CASSLQGANEQYF.

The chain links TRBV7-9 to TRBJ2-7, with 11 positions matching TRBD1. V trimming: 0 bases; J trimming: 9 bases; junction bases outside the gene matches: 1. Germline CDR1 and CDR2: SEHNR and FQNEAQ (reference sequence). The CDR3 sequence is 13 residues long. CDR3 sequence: CASSLAGQGVQYF. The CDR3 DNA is TGTGCCAGCAGCTTAGCGGGACAGGGGGTGCAGTACTTC. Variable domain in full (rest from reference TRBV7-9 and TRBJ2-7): DTGVSQNPRHKITKRGQNVTFRCDPISEHNRLYWYRQTLGQGPEFLTYFQNEAQLEKSRLLSDRFSAERPKGSFSTLEIQRTEQGDSAMYLCASSLAGQGVQYFGPGTRLTVT.

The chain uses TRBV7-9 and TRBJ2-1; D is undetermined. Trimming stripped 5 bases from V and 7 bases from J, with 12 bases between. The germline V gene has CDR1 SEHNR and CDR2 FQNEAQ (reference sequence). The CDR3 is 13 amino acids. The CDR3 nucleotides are TGTGCCAGCAGCCCGTCTGTGGGGAATGAGCAGTTCTTC. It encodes CASSPSVGNEQFF.

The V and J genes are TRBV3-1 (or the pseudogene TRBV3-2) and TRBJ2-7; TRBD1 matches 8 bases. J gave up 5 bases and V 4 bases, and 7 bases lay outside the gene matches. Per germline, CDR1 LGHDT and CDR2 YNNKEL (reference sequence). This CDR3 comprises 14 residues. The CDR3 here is CASSRILTGDEQYF. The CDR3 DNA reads TGTGCCAGCAGCCGAATACTGACAGGGGACGAGCAGTACTTC.

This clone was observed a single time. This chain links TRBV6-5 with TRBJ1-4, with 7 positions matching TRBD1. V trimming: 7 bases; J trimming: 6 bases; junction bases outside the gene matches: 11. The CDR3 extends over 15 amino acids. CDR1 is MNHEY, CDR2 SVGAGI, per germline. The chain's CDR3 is CASTAYPGGDEKLFF. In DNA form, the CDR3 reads TGTGCCAGCACGGCCTACCCAGGGGGGGATGAAAAACTGTTTTTT.

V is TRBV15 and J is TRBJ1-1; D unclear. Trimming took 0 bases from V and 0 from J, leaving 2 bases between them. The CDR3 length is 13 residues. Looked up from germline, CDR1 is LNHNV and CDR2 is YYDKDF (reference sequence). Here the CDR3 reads CATSRDLNTEAFF. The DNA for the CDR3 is TGTGCCACCAGCAGAGATTTGAACACTGAAGCTTTCTTT. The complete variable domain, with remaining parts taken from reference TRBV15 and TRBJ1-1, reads DAMVIQNPRYQVTQFGKPVTLSCSQTLNHNVMYWYQQKSSQAPKLLFHYYDKDFNNEADTPDNFQSRRPNTSFCFLDIRSPGLGDTAMYLCATSRDLNTEAFFGQGTRLTVV.

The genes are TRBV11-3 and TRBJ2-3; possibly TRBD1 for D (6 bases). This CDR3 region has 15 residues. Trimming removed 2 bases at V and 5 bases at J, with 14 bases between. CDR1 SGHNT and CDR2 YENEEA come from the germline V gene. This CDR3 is CASSLFGGVGDTQYF. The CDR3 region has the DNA TGTGCCAGCAGCTTATTTGGGGGCGTCGGAGATACGCAGTATTTT.

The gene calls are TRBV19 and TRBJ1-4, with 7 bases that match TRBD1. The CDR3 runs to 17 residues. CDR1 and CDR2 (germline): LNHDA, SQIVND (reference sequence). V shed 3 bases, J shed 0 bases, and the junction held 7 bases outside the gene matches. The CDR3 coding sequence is TGTGCCAGTAGTATGGGACAGCCTTTCGCAACTAATGAAAAACTGTTTTTT. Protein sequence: CASSMGQPFATNEKLFF.

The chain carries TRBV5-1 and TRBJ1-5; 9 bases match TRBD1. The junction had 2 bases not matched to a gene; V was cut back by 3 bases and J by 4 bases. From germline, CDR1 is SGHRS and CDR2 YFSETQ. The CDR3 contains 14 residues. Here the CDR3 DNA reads TGCGCCAGCAGCTCGGGACAGGGAAATCAGCCCCAGCATTTT. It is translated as CASSSGQGNQPQHF. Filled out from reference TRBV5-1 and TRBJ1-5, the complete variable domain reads KAGVTQTPRYLIKTRGQQVTLSCSPISGHRSVSWYQQTPGQGLQFLFEYFSETQRNKGNFPGRFSGRQFSNSRSEMNVSTLELGDSALYLCASSSGQGNQPQHFGDGTRLSIL.